These T cell receptor beta chains were read from a single sample in a study of blood T cell repertoires in COVID-19. This table comes from immunoSEQ multiplex PCR, and its TCRdb copy is limited to in-frame clones, with some not included. There are roughly 29,000 clones in the sample; under 80% occur only once, and almost 8% lies in the top ten. The sample was peripheral blood. The receptors were sampled from a woman between 70 and 85 years old with active or convalescent COVID-19. CDR3s include the opening cysteine and the closing phenylalanine or tryptophan. Each record gives: D gene, V gene, J gene, clone size, CDR3 DNA, CDR3 protein. D genes are given only for firm matches. Size is omitted from some rows. Given values are once, few, many or a class for expanded clones.

d_call: TRBD1; v_call: TRBV6-6; j_call: TRBJ1-4; clone_size: few; cdr3_nt: TGTGCCAGCAGCCTGGGGACAGCAAATGAAAAACTGTTTTTT; cdr3_aa: CASSLGTANEKLFF
d_call: TRBD2; v_call: TRBV6-2/TRBV6-3; j_call: TRBJ2-7; clone_size: NA; cdr3_nt: TGTGCCAGCAGTTTATCGCGGGAGAGCTCCACCTACGAGCAGTACTTC; cdr3_aa: CASSLSRESSTYEQYF
d_call: TRBD1; v_call: TRBV24-1; j_call: TRBJ2-4; clone_size: NA; cdr3_nt: TGTGCCACCAGTGCCGCGACAGGGCTAGCCAAAAACATTCAGTACTTC; cdr3_aa: CATSAATGLAKNIQYF
d_call: TRBD2; v_call: TRBV19; j_call: TRBJ2-5; clone_size: NA; cdr3_nt: TGTGCCAGTAGCGGGGGGGGCCGGGAGACCCAGTACTTC; cdr3_aa: CASSGGGRETQYF
d_call: NA; v_call: TRBV5-6; j_call: TRBJ2-3; clone_size: NA; cdr3_nt: TGTGCCAGCAGCTTGGCCATCGATACGCAGTATTTT; cdr3_aa: CASSLAIDTQYF
d_call: NA; v_call: TRBV7-9; j_call: TRBJ1-4; clone_size: NA; cdr3_nt: TGTGCCAGCAGCCAAGTGTTAGGGGTCGCTAATGAAAAACTGTTTTTT; cdr3_aa: CASSQVLGVANEKLFF
d_call: TRBD2; v_call: TRBV5-8; j_call: TRBJ2-2; clone_size: NA; cdr3_nt: TGTGCCAGCAGCTCTTTAGCGGGGGATACCGGGGAGCTGTTTTTT; cdr3_aa: CASSSLAGDTGELFF
d_call: TRBD2; v_call: TRBV5-1; j_call: TRBJ2-1; clone_size: few; cdr3_nt: TGCGCCAGCAGCCCATGGACTAGCGGGAGCTCCTACAATGAGCAGTTCTTC; cdr3_aa: CASSPWTSGSSYNEQFF
d_call: NA; v_call: TRBV15; j_call: TRBJ2-2; clone_size: NA; cdr3_nt: TGTGCCACCAGCAGAGATCTCGTGGGGCCGTACACCGGGGAGCTGTTTTTT; cdr3_aa: CATSRDLVGPYTGELFF
d_call: TRBD2; v_call: TRBV10-3; j_call: TRBJ2-5; clone_size: NA; cdr3_nt: TGTGCCACCTCGGGACTAGCGCTGGAGACCCAGTACTTC; cdr3_aa: CATSGLALETQYF
d_call: TRBD1; v_call: TRBV19; j_call: TRBJ1-2; clone_size: NA; cdr3_nt: TGTGCCAGTAGTCCCCAGGGGACAGGGGTTACTGGCACCTTC; cdr3_aa: CASSPQGTGVTGTF
d_call: TRBD2; v_call: TRBV19; j_call: TRBJ2-7; clone_size: NA; cdr3_nt: TGTGCCAGTACCTCTAGCGGGAGGACTATCGAGCAGTACTTC; cdr3_aa: CASTSSGRTIEQYF
d_call: TRBD1; v_call: TRBV10-3; j_call: TRBJ1-3; clone_size: NA; cdr3_nt: TGTGCCATCTCGGGACAGGGGGGAAACACCATATATTTT; cdr3_aa: CAISGQGGNTIYF
d_call: NA; v_call: TRBV6-2/TRBV6-3; j_call: TRBJ1-1; clone_size: NA; cdr3_nt: TGTGCCAGCAGTACGGGACATGAAGCTTTCTTT; cdr3_aa: CASSTGHEAFF
d_call: NA; v_call: TRBV15; j_call: TRBJ1-1; clone_size: NA; cdr3_nt: TGTGCCACCAGCAGACTTACTTCAGGGGACACTGAAGCTTTCTTT; cdr3_aa: CATSRLTSGDTEAFF
d_call: TRBD2; v_call: TRBV29-1; j_call: TRBJ2-7; clone_size: NA; cdr3_nt: TGCAGCGCTAGGACTAGCGGAGCCTACGAGCAGTACTTC; cdr3_aa: CSARTSGAYEQYF
d_call: TRBD2; v_call: TRBV28; j_call: TRBJ2-3; clone_size: NA; cdr3_nt: TGTGCCAGCAGTTCACCTCTGGTGGTAGCGGGAGAGGGTGAAGATACGCAGTATTTT; cdr3_aa: CASSSPLVVAGEGEDTQYF
d_call: NA; v_call: TRBV5-7; j_call: TRBJ1-4; clone_size: NA; cdr3_nt: TGTGCCAGCAGCTGGGGCGGGGGGCGAGGTAATGAAAAACTGTTTTTT; cdr3_aa: CASSWGGGRGNEKLFF
d_call: NA; v_call: TRBV5-1; j_call: TRBJ2-2; clone_size: once; cdr3_nt: TGCGCCAGCAGCTTCGAGGGTTTCCGGGAGCTGTTTTTT; cdr3_aa: CASSFEGFRELFF
d_call: NA; v_call: TRBV15; j_call: TRBJ2-3; clone_size: NA; cdr3_nt: TGTGCCACCAGCAGGGGTCGGACAGCATTCACAGATACGCAGTATTTT; cdr3_aa: CATSRGRTAFTDTQYF
d_call: NA; v_call: TRBV28; j_call: TRBJ2-7; clone_size: NA; cdr3_nt: TGTGCCAGCAGTCCTTACAGGAGTAACTCCTACGAGCAGTACTTC; cdr3_aa: CASSPYRSNSYEQYF
d_call: TRBD2; v_call: TRBV6-2/TRBV6-3; j_call: TRBJ2-7; clone_size: NA; cdr3_nt: TGTGCCAGCAGTTTAGCGGGATACGAGCAGTACTTC; cdr3_aa: CASSLAGYEQYF
d_call: TRBD2; v_call: TRBV2; j_call: TRBJ2-2; clone_size: NA; cdr3_nt: TGTGCCAGGGCTAGCGGGACGAACACCGGGGAGCTGTTTTTT; cdr3_aa: CARASGTNTGELFF
d_call: NA; v_call: TRBV6-5; j_call: TRBJ1-1; clone_size: once; cdr3_nt: TGTGCCAGCAGTCCCAATCGAGGGGGAACTGAAGCTTTCTTT; cdr3_aa: CASSPNRGGTEAFF
d_call: NA; v_call: TRBV6-1; j_call: TRBJ2-2; clone_size: NA; cdr3_nt: TGTGCCAGCAGTGAAAAGCAGGCCATTAAAGGGGAGCTGTTTTTT; cdr3_aa: CASSEKQAIKGELFF
d_call: NA; v_call: TRBV6-5; j_call: TRBJ2-3; clone_size: NA; cdr3_nt: TGTGCCAGCAGTCGGGGACTTGACACAGATACGCAGTATTTT; cdr3_aa: CASSRGLDTDTQYF
d_call: TRBD1; v_call: TRBV7-8; j_call: TRBJ2-5; clone_size: NA; cdr3_nt: TGTGCCAGCAGCTTAGAAGGGGCAGGGGGCTGGGAGGAGACCCAGTACTTC; cdr3_aa: CASSLEGAGGWEETQYF
d_call: NA; v_call: TRBV20-1; j_call: TRBJ2-7; clone_size: NA; cdr3_nt: TGCAGTGCTAGTAAATCCGAGGACAACTACGAGCAGTACTTC; cdr3_aa: CSASKSEDNYEQYF
d_call: NA; v_call: TRBV5-1; j_call: TRBJ2-2; clone_size: NA; cdr3_nt: TGCGCCAGCAAGCTAGATCTCACCGGGGAGCTGTTTTTT; cdr3_aa: CASKLDLTGELFF
d_call: NA; v_call: TRBV10-1; j_call: TRBJ1-4; clone_size: few; cdr3_nt: TGCGCCCGTCCTCCGGGAACTAATGAAAAACTGTTTTTT; cdr3_aa: CARPPGTNEKLFF
d_call: TRBD1; v_call: TRBV29-1; j_call: TRBJ1-2; clone_size: NA; cdr3_nt: TGCAGCGTTGATGGGACAGGGGGGTGGTATGGCTACACCTTC; cdr3_aa: CSVDGTGGWYGYTF
d_call: TRBD1; v_call: TRBV6-2/TRBV6-3; j_call: TRBJ1-5; clone_size: NA; cdr3_nt: TGTGCCAGCAGTCTAACAGGGGTCCAGCCCCAGCATTTT; cdr3_aa: CASSLTGVQPQHF
d_call: TRBD1; v_call: TRBV7-2; j_call: TRBJ2-2; clone_size: NA; cdr3_nt: TGTGCCAGCAGCTTCGACAGGGGTAGCGGGGAGCTGTTTTTT; cdr3_aa: CASSFDRGSGELFF
d_call: NA; v_call: TRBV12-5; j_call: TRBJ1-2; clone_size: NA; cdr3_nt: TGTGCTAGTGGTTTGGTCCCGGGGATATATGGCTACACCTTC; cdr3_aa: CASGLVPGIYGYTF
d_call: NA; v_call: TRBV18; j_call: TRBJ2-1; clone_size: NA; cdr3_nt: TGTGCCAGCTCACCATGGTTTCAGGGCGGCCTGAAGAATGAGCAGTTCTTC; cdr3_aa: CASSPWFQGGLKNEQFF
d_call: TRBD1; v_call: TRBV19; j_call: TRBJ1-2; clone_size: few; cdr3_nt: TGTGCCAGTAGTATAGATCTCGGGACAGGCTCTAACTATGGCTACACCTTC; cdr3_aa: CASSIDLGTGSNYGYTF
d_call: TRBD2; v_call: TRBV7-6; j_call: TRBJ2-3; clone_size: NA; cdr3_nt: TGTGCCAGCAGCTTCCTAGCGGGGGGCCAAATCCGTGCTAGCACAGATACGCAGTATTTT; cdr3_aa: CASSFLAGGQIRASTDTQYF
d_call: TRBD1; v_call: TRBV28; j_call: TRBJ2-7; clone_size: NA; cdr3_nt: TGTGCCAGCCGAAAAAGTCGACAGGGGCTACACGAGCAGTACTTC; cdr3_aa: CASRKSRQGLHEQYF
d_call: TRBD1; v_call: TRBV5-1; j_call: TRBJ2-5; clone_size: NA; cdr3_nt: TGCGCCACCAATCCGGGACAGGGAGGCTTGGGCGGAGAGACCCAGTACTTC; cdr3_aa: CATNPGQGGLGGETQYF
d_call: NA; v_call: TRBV30; j_call: TRBJ2-3; clone_size: NA; cdr3_nt: TGTGCCTGGAGTGTACAGACCCTAGATACGCAGTATTTT; cdr3_aa: CAWSVQTLDTQYF
d_call: TRBD1; v_call: TRBV5-6; j_call: TRBJ2-7; clone_size: NA; cdr3_nt: TGTGCCAGCAGCTTCAGGGGGACAGGGTTCTACGAGCAGTACTTC; cdr3_aa: CASSFRGTGFYEQYF